This entry lists 2 T cell receptor beta chains sequenced from one sample in a study of shared clonotypes between healthy human individuals. Clones were sequenced by immunoSEQ multiplex PCR, and TCRdb holds only the in-frame ones, with some missing. The data show 300,000 to 400,000 clones, 73% seen once. Sequences were obtained from memory CD4+ T cells sorted from blood. Described subset: CD45RA-negative fraction. These receptors were obtained from a man between 25 and 39 years old in good health.

J is TRBJ2-5 and V is TRBV6-5; D is possibly TRBD2 (6 bases). Germline CDR1 MNHEY, CDR2 SVGAGI. There are 15 residues in the CDR3. V lost 0 bases to trimming and J lost 3 bases, with 11 bases between them. The CDR3 is CASSYSRTTKETQYF. CDR3 coding DNA: TGTGCCAGCAGTTACTCCCGGACTACTAAAGAGACCCAGTACTTC.

This chain joins TRBV9 and TRBJ2-1, with 7 bases aligning to TRBD1. Trimming took 2 bases from V and 5 from J; bases not matched to a gene: 7. The CDR3 has 15 residues. The germline V gene encodes CDR1 SGDLS and CDR2 YYNGEE. CDR3 in DNA: TGTGCCAGCAGCGTTCCCGGGACAGCTGACAATGAGCAGTTCTTC. Residues: CASSVPGTADNEQFF.